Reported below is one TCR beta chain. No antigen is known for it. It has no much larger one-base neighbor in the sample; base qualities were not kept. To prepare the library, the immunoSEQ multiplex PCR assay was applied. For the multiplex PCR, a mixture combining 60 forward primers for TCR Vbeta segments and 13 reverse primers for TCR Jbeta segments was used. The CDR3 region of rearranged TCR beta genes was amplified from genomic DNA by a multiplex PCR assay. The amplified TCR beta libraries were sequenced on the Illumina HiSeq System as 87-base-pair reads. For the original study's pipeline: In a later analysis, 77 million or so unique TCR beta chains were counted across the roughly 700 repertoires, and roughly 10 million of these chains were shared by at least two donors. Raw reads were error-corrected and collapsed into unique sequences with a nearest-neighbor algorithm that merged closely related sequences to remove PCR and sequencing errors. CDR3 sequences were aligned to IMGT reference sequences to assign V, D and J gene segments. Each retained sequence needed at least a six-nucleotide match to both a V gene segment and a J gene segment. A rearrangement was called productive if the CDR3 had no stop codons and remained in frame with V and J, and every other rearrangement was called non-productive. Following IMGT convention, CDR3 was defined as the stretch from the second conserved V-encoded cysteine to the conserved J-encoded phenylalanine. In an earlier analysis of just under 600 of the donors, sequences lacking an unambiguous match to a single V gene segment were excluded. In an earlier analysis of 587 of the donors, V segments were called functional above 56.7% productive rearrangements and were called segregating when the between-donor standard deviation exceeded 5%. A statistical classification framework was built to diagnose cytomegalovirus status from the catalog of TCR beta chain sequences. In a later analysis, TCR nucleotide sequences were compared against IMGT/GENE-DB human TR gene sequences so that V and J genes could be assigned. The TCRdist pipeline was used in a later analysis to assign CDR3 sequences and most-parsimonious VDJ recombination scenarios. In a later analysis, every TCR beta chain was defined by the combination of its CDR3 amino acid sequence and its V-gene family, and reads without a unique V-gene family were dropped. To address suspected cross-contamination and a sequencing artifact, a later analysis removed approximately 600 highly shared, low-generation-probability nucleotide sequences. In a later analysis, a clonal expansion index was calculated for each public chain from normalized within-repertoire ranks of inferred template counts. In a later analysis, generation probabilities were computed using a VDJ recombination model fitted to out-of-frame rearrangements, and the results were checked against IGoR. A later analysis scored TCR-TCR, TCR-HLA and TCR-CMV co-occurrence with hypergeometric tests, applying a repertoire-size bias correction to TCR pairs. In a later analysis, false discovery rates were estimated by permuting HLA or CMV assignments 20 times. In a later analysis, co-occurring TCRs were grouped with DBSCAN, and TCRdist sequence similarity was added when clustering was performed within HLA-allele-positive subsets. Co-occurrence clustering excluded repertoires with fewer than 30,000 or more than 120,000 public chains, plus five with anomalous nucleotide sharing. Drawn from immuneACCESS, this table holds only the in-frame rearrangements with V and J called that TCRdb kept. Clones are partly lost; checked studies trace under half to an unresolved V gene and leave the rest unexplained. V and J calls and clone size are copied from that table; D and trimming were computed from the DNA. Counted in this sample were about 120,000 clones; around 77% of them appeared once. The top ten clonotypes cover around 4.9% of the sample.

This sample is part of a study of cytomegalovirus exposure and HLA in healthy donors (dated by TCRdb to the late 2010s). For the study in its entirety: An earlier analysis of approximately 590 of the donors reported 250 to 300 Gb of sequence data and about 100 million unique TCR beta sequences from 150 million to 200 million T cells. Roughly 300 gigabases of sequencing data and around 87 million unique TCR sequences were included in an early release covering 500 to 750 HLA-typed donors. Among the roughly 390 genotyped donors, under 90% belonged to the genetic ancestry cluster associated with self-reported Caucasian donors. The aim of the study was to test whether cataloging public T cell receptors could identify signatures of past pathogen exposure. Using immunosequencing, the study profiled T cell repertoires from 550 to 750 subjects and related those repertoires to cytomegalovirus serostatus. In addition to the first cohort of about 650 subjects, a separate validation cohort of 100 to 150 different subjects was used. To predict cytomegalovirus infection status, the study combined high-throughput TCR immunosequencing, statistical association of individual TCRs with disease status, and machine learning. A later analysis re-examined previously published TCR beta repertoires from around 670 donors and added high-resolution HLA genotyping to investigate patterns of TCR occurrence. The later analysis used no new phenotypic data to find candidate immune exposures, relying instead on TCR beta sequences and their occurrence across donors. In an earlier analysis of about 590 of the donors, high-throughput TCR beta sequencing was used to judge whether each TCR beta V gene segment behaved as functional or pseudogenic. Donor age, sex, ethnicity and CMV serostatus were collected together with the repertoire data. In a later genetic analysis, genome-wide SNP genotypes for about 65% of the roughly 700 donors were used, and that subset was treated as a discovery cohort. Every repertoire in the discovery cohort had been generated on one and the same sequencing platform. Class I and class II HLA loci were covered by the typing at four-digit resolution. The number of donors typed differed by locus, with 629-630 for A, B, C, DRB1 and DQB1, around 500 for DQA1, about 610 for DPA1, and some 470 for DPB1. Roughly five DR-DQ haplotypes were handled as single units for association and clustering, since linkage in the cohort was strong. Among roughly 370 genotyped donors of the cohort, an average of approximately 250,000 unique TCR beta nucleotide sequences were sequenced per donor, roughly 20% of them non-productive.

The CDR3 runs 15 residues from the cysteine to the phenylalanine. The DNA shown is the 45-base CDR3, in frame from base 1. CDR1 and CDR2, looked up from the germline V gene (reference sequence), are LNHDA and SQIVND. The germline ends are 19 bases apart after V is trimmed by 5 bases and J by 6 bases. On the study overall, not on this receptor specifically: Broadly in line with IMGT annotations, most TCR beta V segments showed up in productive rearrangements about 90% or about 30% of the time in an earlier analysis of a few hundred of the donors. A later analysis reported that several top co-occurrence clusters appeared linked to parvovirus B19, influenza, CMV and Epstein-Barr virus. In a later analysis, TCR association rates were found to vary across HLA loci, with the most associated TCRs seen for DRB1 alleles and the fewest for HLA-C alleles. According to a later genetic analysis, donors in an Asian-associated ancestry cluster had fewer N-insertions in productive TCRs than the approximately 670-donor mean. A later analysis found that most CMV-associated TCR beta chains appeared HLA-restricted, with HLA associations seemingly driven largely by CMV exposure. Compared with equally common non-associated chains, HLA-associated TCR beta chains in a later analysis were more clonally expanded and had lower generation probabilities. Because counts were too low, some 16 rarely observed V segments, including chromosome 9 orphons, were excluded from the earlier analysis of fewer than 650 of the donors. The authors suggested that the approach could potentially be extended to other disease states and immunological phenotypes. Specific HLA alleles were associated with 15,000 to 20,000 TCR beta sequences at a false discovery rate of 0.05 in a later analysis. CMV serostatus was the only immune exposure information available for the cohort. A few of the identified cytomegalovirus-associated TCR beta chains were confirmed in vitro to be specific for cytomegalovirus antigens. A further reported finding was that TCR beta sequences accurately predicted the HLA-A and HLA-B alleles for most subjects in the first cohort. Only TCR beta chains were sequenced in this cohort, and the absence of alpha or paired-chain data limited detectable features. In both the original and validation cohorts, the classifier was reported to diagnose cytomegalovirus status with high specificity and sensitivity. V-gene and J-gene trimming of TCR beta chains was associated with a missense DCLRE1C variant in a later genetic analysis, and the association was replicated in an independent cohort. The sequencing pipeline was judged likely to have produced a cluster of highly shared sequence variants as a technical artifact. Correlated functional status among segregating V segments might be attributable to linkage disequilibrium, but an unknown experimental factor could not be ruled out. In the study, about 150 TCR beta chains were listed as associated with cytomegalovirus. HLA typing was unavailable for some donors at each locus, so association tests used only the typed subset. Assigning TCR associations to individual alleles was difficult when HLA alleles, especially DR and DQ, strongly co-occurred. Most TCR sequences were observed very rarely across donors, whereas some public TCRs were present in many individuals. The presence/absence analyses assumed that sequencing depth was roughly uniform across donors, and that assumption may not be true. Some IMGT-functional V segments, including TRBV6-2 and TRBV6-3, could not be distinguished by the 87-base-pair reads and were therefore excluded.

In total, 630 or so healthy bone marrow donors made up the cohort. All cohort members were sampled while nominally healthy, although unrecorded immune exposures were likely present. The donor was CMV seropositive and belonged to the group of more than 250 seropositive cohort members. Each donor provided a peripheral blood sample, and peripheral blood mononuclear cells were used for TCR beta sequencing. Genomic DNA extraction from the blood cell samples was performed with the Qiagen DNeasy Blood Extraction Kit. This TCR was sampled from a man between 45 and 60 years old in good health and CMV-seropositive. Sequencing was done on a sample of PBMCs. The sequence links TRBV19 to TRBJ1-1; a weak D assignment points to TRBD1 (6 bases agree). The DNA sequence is TGTGCCAGTAGTGATCGCCGACAGGCTCTTGCTGAAGCTTTCTTT. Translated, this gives CASSDRRQALAEAFF.